Shown below are 29 T cell receptor beta chains from a single sample sequenced in a study of T cells after yellow fever vaccination (dated by TCRdb to the late 2010s). Preparation of the library involved 5' RACE. Sequencing relied on an Illumina HiSeq 2500. TCRdb handled the public reads itself, with Q25 trimming in fastp and clone calling in MiXCR, and kept productive beta chains. Each entry merges the rows of one CDR3 protein and shows their most common DNA and genes. The sample contains more than 300,000 distinct CDR3 sequences, 6.8% of them found a single time. Roughly a sixth of the sample is held by the ten biggest clonotypes. The sample's treatment or condition, from its label and the paper: live attenuated yellow fever vaccine strain. The sequenced sample was PBMCs, obtained more than 35 days after the first yellow fever vaccination. The receptors shown here come from a man between 18 and 29 years old who received the YFV17D yellow fever vaccine.

This clonotype was observed a few times. This chain uses TRBV4-1 with TRBJ1-5, with D maybe TRBD1 (6 bases). Trimming took off 4 bases at V and 2 bases at J, with 27 bases between the two ends. The CDR3 consists of 20 residues. Germline loops: CDR1 MGHRA, CDR2 YSYEKL. CDR3 DNA sequence: TGCGCCAGCAGCCGTATACAGGGAGGGTCAAAGTCCCGCGGCAATCAGCCCCAGCATTTT. This gives the protein CASSRIQGGSKSRGNQPQHF.

This clonotype was counted only a few times. This chain connects TRBV12-5 to TRBJ2-7, with D perhaps matching TRBD2 (5 bases). V was shortened by 5 bases and J by 2 bases, with 10 bases between the two germline ends. Germline-derived CDR1 and CDR2 are LGHNT and FRNRAP. The CDR3 runs 13 residues. CDR3 residues: CASGPGLTYEQYF. CDR3 nucleotide sequence: TGTGCTAGTGGTCCCGGACTCACCTACGAGCAGTACTTC.

This clonotype was counted at least ten times. The chain joins TRBV7-2 to TRBJ1-1; 7 bases match TRBD1. Trimming at V came to 5 bases and at J to 1 base, leaving 4 bases not matched to a gene. Germline V gene data show CDR1 as SGHTA and CDR2 as FQGNSA. The CDR3 contains 14 residues. CDR3 nucleotide sequence: TGTGCCAGCAGCCCCGGGACAGCGAACACTGAAGCTTTCTTT. It specifies CASSPGTANTEAFF. Full variable domain (remainder filled in from reference TRBV7-2 and TRBJ1-1): GAGVSQSPSNKVTEKGKDVELRCDPISGHTALYWYRQSLGQGLEFLIYFQGNSAPDKSGLPSDRFSAERTGGSVSTLTIQRTQQEDSAVYLCASSPGTANTEAFFGQGTRLTVV.

The chain employs TRBV20-1 and TRBJ2-1, with D unclear. Germline-derived CDR1 and CDR2 are DFQATT and SNEGSKA (reference sequence). Trimming removed 2 bases at V and 5 bases at J, with 10 bases between. The CDR3 has 13 amino acids. CDR3 protein: CSARSTANNEQFF. DNA for the CDR3: TGCAGTGCTAGAAGTACAGCAAACAATGAGCAGTTCTTC.

The rearrangement joins TRBV6-5 to TRBJ1-3; tentatively, D is TRBD1 (6 bases). The CDR3 spans 16 residues. V lost 2 bases and J lost 2, with 13 bases in between. Germline CDR1 is MNHEY and CDR2 is SVGAGI. CDR3 coding DNA: TGTGCCAGCAGTTACACAGGGCAATCGGCTGGAAACACCATATATTTT. Amino acids: CASSYTGQSAGNTIYF.

The V and J genes are TRBV15 and TRBJ2-6; 7 bases fit TRBD1. The CDR3 contains 17 residues. The ends lost 3 bases at V and 3 bases at J; junction bases unmatched: 8. Germline-derived CDR1 and CDR2 are LNHNV and YYDKDF (reference sequence). The CDR3 sequence is CATSSGTVGDGANVLTF. DNA for the CDR3: TGTGCCACCAGCAGTGGGACAGTGGGAGATGGGGCCAACGTCCTGACTTTC.

This clonotype was picked up many times. The chain recombines TRBV20-1 with TRBJ1-2, with 11 bases lining up with TRBD1. Germline V gene sequence: CDR1 DFQATT, CDR2 SNEGSKA (reference sequence). The trim removed 0 bases at V and 7 bases at J, leaving 7 bases unmatched. The CDR3 length is 15 residues. The CDR3 DNA reads TGCAGTGCTAGAGAAAGGACAGGGGGCCTGGGTGGCTACACCTTC. This gives the protein CSARERTGGLGGYTF.

The chain joins TRBV28 to TRBJ2-7; TRBD2 is a possible D gene (7 bases). CDR3 length equals 15 residues. Between the trimmed V and J ends, which lost 2 bases and 2 bases, there was a span of 13 bases. The V gene's germline CDR1 is MDHEN and CDR2 SYDVKM. The CDR3: CASSLLAGAPYEQYF. The DNA for the CDR3 is TGTGCCAGCAGTTTACTCGCGGGGGCGCCCTACGAGCAGTACTTC.

This clonotype was detected many times. The V gene is TRBV5-5, the J gene TRBJ2-3; 9 positions match TRBD1. Per the germline V gene, CDR1 is SGHKS and CDR2 is YYEKEE (reference sequence). V was pared by 9 bases and J by 4 bases, with 9 bases of the junction left unmatched. The CDR3 contains 14 residues. CDR3 residues: CATGTGNGADTQYF. CDR3 coding DNA: TGTGCCACCGGGACAGGGAATGGCGCAGATACGCAGTATTTT.

The chain joins TRBV7-6 to TRBJ2-1; possibly TRBD1 or TRBD2 for D (5 bases each). Per the germline V gene, CDR1 is SGHVS and CDR2 is FNYEAQ. The CDR3 has 15 residues. The V and J ends lost 0 bases and 9 bases respectively, with 15 bases between them. CDR3 sequence reads: CASSLAYRLGVEQFF. In nucleotides, the CDR3 is TGTGCCAGCAGCTTAGCGTACAGGTTGGGGGTTGAGCAGTTCTTC.

The chain is built from TRBV4-1 and TRBJ2-7; the D gene is possibly TRBD2 (7 bases). Germline loops: CDR1 MGHRA, CDR2 YSYEKL. The CDR3 consists of 15 residues. Trimming stripped 0 bases from V and 2 bases from J, with 11 bases between. The CDR3, as DNA: TGCGCCAGCAGCCAAGATAACGGGGGGCCCTACGAGCAGTACTTC. Encoded protein: CASSQDNGGPYEQYF.

This clonotype was counted between two and nine times. V usage is TRBV10-3 and J usage is TRBJ2-4; weak D call: TRBD1 (5 bases). The CDR3 is 14 residues long. In germline, CDR1 is ENHRY, CDR2 SYGVKD. Trimming removed 5 bases from V and 6 bases from J, with 14 bases in between. CDR3 in amino acids: CAISPRQMANIQYF. In DNA form, the CDR3 reads TGTGCCATCAGTCCGAGACAGATGGCAAACATTCAGTACTTC.

Many counts were recorded for this clonotype. V usage is TRBV12-3 or TRBV12-4 and J usage is TRBJ2-7; D not resolved. Trimming cost V 5 bases and J 3 bases, with 11 bases left between them. This CDR3 is 13 amino acids long. The CDR3 bases are TGTGCCAGCAGTCCGTCATATCTCTACGAGCAGTACTTC. This translates into CASSPSYLYEQYF.

Many counts were recorded for this clonotype. This chain links TRBV5-1 with TRBJ2-7; no definite D call. Per the germline V gene, CDR1 is SGHRS and CDR2 is YFSETQ. The CDR3 contains 14 residues. Trimming shortened V by 0 bases and J by 0 bases, and 7 bases separated the two germline ends. The CDR3, as DNA: TGCGCCAGCAGCTTGGGACATAGCTCCTACGAGCAGTACGTC. Translation: CASSLGHSSYEQYV.

This clonotype was seen many times. The V and J genes are TRBV5-1 and TRBJ1-1; no firm D call. The CDR3 sequence is 14 residues long. V was pared by 3 bases and J by 4 bases, with 13 bases between. From germline, CDR1 is SGHRS and CDR2 YFSETQ. CDR3 bases: TGCGCCAGCAGCTCCGGCCCTGGGCCCACTGAAGCTTTCTTT. It encodes CASSSGPGPTEAFF.

The chain has TRBV7-8 and TRBJ1-1; maybe TRBD1 (6 bases). The germline V and J ends were trimmed by 5 bases and 1 base, with 11 bases remaining between them. There are 14 residues in the CDR3. Germline CDR1 is SGHVS and CDR2 is FQNEAQ. The CDR3 region is CASSIWGQNTEAFF. The CDR3 DNA sequence: TGTGCCAGCAGCATTTGGGGGCAGAACACTGAAGCTTTCTTT.

There are a few counts of this clonotype. The rearrangement links TRBV5-1 to TRBJ1-5; D gene unclear. Trimming took off 3 bases at V and 7 bases at J, with 11 bases between the two ends. CDR1 and CDR2 (germline): SGHRS, YFSETQ. CDR3 length equals 13 residues. The CDR3 region has the DNA TGCGCCAGCAGCTCTCAGGCCGGGCAGCCCCAGCATTTT. This gives the protein CASSSQAGQPQHF.

This clonotype was counted ten times or more. The V call is TRBV7-9, the J call TRBJ2-3; D is uncertain. This CDR3 has 11 amino acids. Germline loops: CDR1 SEHNR, CDR2 FQNEAQ (reference sequence). V dropped 3 bases and J dropped 6 bases, with 4 bases sitting between them. CDR3 DNA sequence: TGTGCCAGCAGCTTCGCGGATACGCAGTATTTT. Protein: CASSFADTQYF.

This clonotype came up a few times. The chain uses TRBV28 and TRBJ2-1; TRBD1 aligns across 7 bases. CDR3 length equals 17 residues. Germline trimming cut 3 bases from V and 1 base from J; bases unmatched to any gene: 9. Per the germline V gene, CDR1 is MDHEN and CDR2 is SYDVKM. Written as DNA, the CDR3 is TGTGCCAGCAGTTTCCCCGGGACAGTAGGTTCCTACAATGAGCAGTTCTTC. Its protein is CASSFPGTVGSYNEQFF.

There are a few counts of this clonotype. The chain links TRBV20-1 to TRBJ2-5; D gene unclear. Germline assignment: CDR1 DFQATT and CDR2 SNEGSKA (reference sequence). CDR3 size: 11 residues. The ends were cut back, 7 bases at V and 4 bases at J, with 10 bases in the middle. For the CDR3, the DNA is TGCAGTGTTATCAGTGGAGAGACCCAGTACTTC. Its protein product is CSVISGETQYF.

The chain joins TRBV24-1 to TRBJ2-2, with D possibly TRBD2 on 6 matching bases. The CDR3 covers 14 residues. Trimming pared 4 bases from V and 5 bases from J, leaving 10 bases between. CDR1 is KGHDR, CDR2 SFDVKD, per germline. The DNA of the CDR3 is TGTGCCACCAGTGACGGGGGAGGAACCGGGGAGCTGTTTTTT. Translating it yields CATSDGGGTGELFF.

V is TRBV11-3 and J is TRBJ2-5; no clear D. Per germline, CDR1 SGHNT and CDR2 YENEEA. The CDR3 extends over 12 amino acids. Trimming took 0 bases from V and 5 from J, leaving 4 bases between them. In DNA, the CDR3 is TGTGCCAGCAGCTTAGAGATCGAGACCCAGTACTTC. It yields the protein CASSLEIETQYF.

A few counts support this clonotype. The rearrangement uses TRBV29-1 and TRBJ1-1; D gene ambiguous. Trimming cost V 6 bases and J 4 bases, with 12 bases left between them. The CDR3 is 12 residues long. Germline V CDR1 and CDR2: SQVTM, ANQGSEA. This CDR3 is CSVTREITEAFF. Here the CDR3 DNA reads TGCAGCGTCACACGGGAGATCACTGAAGCTTTCTTT.

This clonotype was recorded at least ten times. An end of the junction differs from the germline gene, which may be a read error. V usage is TRBV5-1 and J usage is TRBJ2-2; D gene ambiguous. Germline lookup yields CDR1 SGHRS and CDR2 YFSETQ. The CDR3 extends over 15 amino acids. CDR3 loop: CASSLAPGNTGELFF. The CDR3 DNA reads as TGTGCCAGCAGCTTAGCCCCAGGGAACACCGGGGAGCTGTTTTTT.

The table lists this clonotype with a few counts. At one boundary the junction diverges from the germline segment, which might be a read error. The rearrangement links TRBV7-9 to TRBJ2-7, with 10 bases aligning to TRBD1. This CDR3 spans 12 amino acids. The germline gives CDR1 SEHNR, CDR2 FQNEAQ (reference sequence). CDR3 residues: CASSLYRGTGDF. For the CDR3, the DNA is TGTGCCAGCAGCTTATACCGCGGGACAGGGGATTTT.

This clonotype was found a few times. V gene TRBV19 combines with J gene TRBJ2-3; possibly TRBD1 for D (5 bases). Trimming cost V 3 bases and J 2 bases, with 6 bases left between them. Germline values: CDR1 LNHDA, CDR2 SQIVND (reference sequence). CDR3 size: 13 residues. The CDR3 DNA follows: TGTGCCAGTAGTATGGACAACACAGATACGCAGTATTTT. This encodes CASSMDNTDTQYF.

This clonotype was observed at least ten times. The chain combines TRBV12-3 or TRBV12-4 with TRBJ1-1; 7 bases agree with TRBD1. V trimming: 1 base; J trimming: 0 bases; junction bases outside the gene matches: 5. This CDR3 spans 16 amino acids. The CDR3 protein is CASSLEAGQLNTEAFF. The CDR3 DNA is TGTGCCAGCAGTTTAGAGGCGGGACAGCTGAACACTGAAGCTTTCTTT.

This clonotype has at least ten counts. The chain carries TRBV2 and TRBJ1-2; 11 positions match TRBD1. Germline values: CDR1 SNHLY, CDR2 FYNNEI. This CDR3 region has 12 residues. J gave up 7 bases and V 6 bases, and 1 base lay outside the gene matches. The CDR3 bases are TGTGCCAGCAGCGGGACAGGGGGTGGCTACACCTTC. This codes for CASSGTGGGYTF.

This clonotype showed up many times. The J gene is TRBJ2-2, the V gene TRBV28, with D perhaps TRBD2 (5 bases). V was pared by 10 bases and J by 4 bases, with 16 bases between. The CDR3 length is 14 residues. Germline values: CDR1 MDHEN, CDR2 SYDVKM. CDR3 region: CATREQSPTGELFF. The CDR3 DNA reads as TGTGCCACTCGGGAACAGTCGCCCACCGGGGAGCTGTTTTTT.